This T cell receptor beta chain appears in the sequencing data of a study of response to subunit inactivated influenza vaccine. Germline loops: CDR1 SGHRS, CDR2 YFSETQ. The CDR3 runs 15 residues. V lost 0 bases, J lost 5 bases, and 14 bases lay in between. The study, taken as a whole, reports: The authors offered the suggestion that each seasonal influenza vaccination recruits few new T cells.

TCRdb fed the RT-PCR reads into MiXCR, producing one record per CDR3 protein. The data contain over 400,000 distinct CDR3 sequences, approximately 13% of them singletons. Comment on this clonotype: Its matching antigen is unknown.

This clonotype was obtained from a man aged 45-65 years who received an inactivated influenza vaccine. The sequences come from PBMCs from blood, collected about 6 weeks after vaccination. The genes are TRBV5-1 and TRBJ2-5; maybe TRBD2 (6 bases). The CDR3 sequence is CASSLAPAGLETQYF. The CDR3, as DNA: TGCGCCAGCAGCTTGGCCCCCGCGGGATTGGAGACCCAGTACTTC.